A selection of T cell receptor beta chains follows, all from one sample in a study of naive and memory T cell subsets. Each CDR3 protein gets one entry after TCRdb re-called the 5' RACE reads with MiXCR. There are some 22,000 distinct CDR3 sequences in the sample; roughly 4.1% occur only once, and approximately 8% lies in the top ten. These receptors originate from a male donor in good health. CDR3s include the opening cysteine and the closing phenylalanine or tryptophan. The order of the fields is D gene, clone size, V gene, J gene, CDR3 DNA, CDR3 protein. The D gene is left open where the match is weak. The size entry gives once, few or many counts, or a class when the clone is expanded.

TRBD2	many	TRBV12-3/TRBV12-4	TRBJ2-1	TGTGCCAGCACCCTAGCGGGGGGACCCCCAAATGAGCAGTTCTTC	CASTLAGGPPNEQFF
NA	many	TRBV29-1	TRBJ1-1	TGCAGCGCCCGGGACCCCGGGGAAGCTTTCTTT	CSARDPGEAFF
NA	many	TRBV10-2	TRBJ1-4	TGCGCCAGCGCTCGGACGGCGGCAACTAATGAAAAACTGTTTTTT	CASARTAATNEKLFF
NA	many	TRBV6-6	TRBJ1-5	TGTGCCAGCAGCGACGGAAATCAGCCCCAGCATTTT	CASSDGNQPQHF
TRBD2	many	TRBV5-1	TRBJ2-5	TGCGCCAGCAGCTTACGCGGGAGTGGGGAGACCCAGTACTTC	CASSLRGSGETQYF
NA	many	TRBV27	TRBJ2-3	TGTGCCAGCAGTTATACTTCCCTCTGGGCAGATACGCAGTATTTT	CASSYTSLWADTQYF
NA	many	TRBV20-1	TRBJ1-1	TGCAGTGCTAGAGATTCGACGGGGTCAGGCACTGAAGCTTTCTTT	CSARDSTGSGTEAFF
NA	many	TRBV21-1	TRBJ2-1	TGTGCCAGCAGCAAAGGGGGCAATGAGCAGTTCTTC	CASSKGGNEQFF
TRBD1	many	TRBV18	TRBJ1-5	TGTGCCAGCTCACCAGGGCAGGGGGCGACCTTTAATCAGCCCCAGCATTTT	CASSPGQGATFNQPQHF
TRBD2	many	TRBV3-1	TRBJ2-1	TGTGCCAGCAGCTCGTCGGGGGGGGCCGGCTACAATGAGCAGTTCTTC	CASSSSGGAGYNEQFF
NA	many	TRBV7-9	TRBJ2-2	TGTGCCAGCAGTCCTGTAGTGACCGGGGAGCTGTTTTTT	CASSPVVTGELFF
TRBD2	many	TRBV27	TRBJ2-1	TGTGCCAGCAGTGAGGGAGGCACTAGCGGGAGGATGAGCTACAATGAGCAGTTCTTC	CASSEGGTSGRMSYNEQFF
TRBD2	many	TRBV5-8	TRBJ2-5	TGTGCCAGCAGACCGGGACTAGCGGAACTCCAAGAGACCCAGTACTTC	CASRPGLAELQETQYF
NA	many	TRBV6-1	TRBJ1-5	TGTGCCAGCAGTTTGATATCAGGGTACAATCAGCCCCAGCATTTT	CASSLISGYNQPQHF
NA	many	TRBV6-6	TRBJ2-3	TGTGCCAGCAGTCCTATAGACTGGCCGCAGTATTTT	CASSPIDWPQYF
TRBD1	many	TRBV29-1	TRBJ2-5	TGCAGCGTATCCAGACAGGGAAGCTTTAGAGAGACCCAGTACTTC	CSVSRQGSFRETQYF
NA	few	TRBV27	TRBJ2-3	TGTGCCAGCAGTTTTATACCGAGGGCAGATACGCAGTATTTT	CASSFIPRADTQYF
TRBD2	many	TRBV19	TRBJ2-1	TGTGCCAGTAGCGACAAAGCGGGACCCTACAATGAGCAGTTCTTC	CASSDKAGPYNEQFF
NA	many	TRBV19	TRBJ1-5	TGTGCCAGCCAATCGGTGGGGGGGGACGGTCAGCCCCAGCATTTT	CASQSVGGDGQPQHF
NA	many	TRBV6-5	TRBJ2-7	TGTGCCAGCAGTTACTCACTAGGGCCCTACGAGCAGTACTTC	CASSYSLGPYEQYF
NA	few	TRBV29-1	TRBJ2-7	TGCAGCGTTAGACAGGAGGCCCCTATAACCTACGAGCAGTACTTC	CSVRQEAPITYEQYF
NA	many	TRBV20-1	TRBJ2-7	TGCAGTGCTAGGGACGGTCCCTACGAGCAGTACTTC	CSARDGPYEQYF
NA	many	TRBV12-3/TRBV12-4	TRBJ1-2	TGTGCCAGCAGTTTGACACCCTATGGCTACACCTTC	CASSLTPYGYTF